This is a list of T cell receptor beta chains from one sample in a study of human T cells and chemical hapten exposure. TCRdb processed the RACE reads anew with MiXCR; each CDR3 protein has one entry. Of some 360,000 distinct CDR3 sequences in the sample, 4.5% to 6% were seen once. Material: whole blood, obtained in connection with sensitization to the hapten diphenylcyclopropenone (DPC). Every receptor here comes from a woman aged 45-60 years with alopecia areata. Some clones in this sample may be carry-over from other donors' samples. The CDR3 runs from the conserved cysteine through the conserved F or W. A D gene is named only where the DNA matches it firmly. Only part of the rows carry a size: once, few, many, or a class if the clone is expanded.

d_call	clone_size	j_call	v_call	cdr3_length	cdr3_nt	cdr3_aa
TRBD2	NA	TRBJ2-7	TRBV28	14	TGTGCCAGCCGGTCGGGACTAGAGAGGTACGAGCAGTACTTC	CASRSGLERYEQYF
TRBD1	few	TRBJ2-3	TRBV9	13	TGTGCCAGCAGCGTGGACAGGGGGGATACGCAGTATTTT	CASSVDRGDTQYF
NA	few	TRBJ2-3	TRBV12-5	16	TGTGCTAGTGGCCCGGGACACGGGTACCCCACAGATACGCAGTATTTT	CASGPGHGYPTDTQYF
NA	few	TRBJ2-1	TRBV6-2/TRBV6-3	17	TGTGCCAGCAGTTATCCCCAGCATTCGAGCTCCTACAATGAGCAGTTCTTC	CASSYPQHSSSYNEQFF
NA	many	TRBJ2-7	TRBV29-1	9	TGCAGCGCTACCTACGAGCAGTACTTC	CSATYEQYF
TRBD2	few	TRBJ2-3	TRBV20-1	16	TGCAGTGCTCGGGAGGTATTACATTCTAGCACAGATACGCAGTATTTT	CSAREVLHSSTDTQYF
NA	few	TRBJ2-3	TRBV7-2	15	TGTGCCAGCAGCTTAGAACGGAGCCGCACAGATACGCAGTATTTT	CASSLERSRTDTQYF
NA	many	TRBJ2-2	TRBV9	15	TGTGCCAGCAGCGTTTCCCTCGACAGGACCGGGGAGCTGTTTTTT	CASSVSLDRTGELFF
NA	NA	TRBJ2-7	TRBV4-1	14	TGCGCCAGCAGCCAAGTAACAGTCACCTACGAGCAGTACTTC	CASSQVTVTYEQYF
NA	many	TRBJ1-1	TRBV25-1	14	TGTGCCAGCAGTGAGTGGGGGCAGGGCACTGAAGCTTTCTTT	CASSEWGQGTEAFF
NA	NA	TRBJ2-1	TRBV2	13	TGTGCCAGCAGTGAAGCGCGGGTTCTTGAGCAGTTCTTC	CASSEARVLEQFF